These 9 T cell receptor beta chains originate from one sample sequenced in a study of CD8 T cells in Susac syndrome. RNA was extracted with the RNeasy kit, and a quantity of roughly 0.5 to 1 ug was reverse transcribed using random hexamers. Via MiXCR, TCRdb re-called the immunoSEQ multiplex PCR reads, giving one row per CDR3 protein. Of about 100,000 distinct CDR3 sequences in the sample, 90% to 95% were seen once. Sample: CD8+ T cells from PBMCs. The receptors stem from a human donor in good health.

This rearrangement joins TRBV9 to TRBJ2-2; D could derive from TRBD1 or TRBD2 (5 bases each). The V and J ends lost 5 bases and 7 bases respectively, with 15 bases between them. Germline V gene sequence: CDR1 SGDLS, CDR2 YYNGEE. The CDR3 is 14 residues long. For the CDR3, the DNA is TGTGCCAGCAGGTACAGGATGGGGGACGGGGAGCTGTTTTTT. Translating gives CASRYRMGDGELFF.

The chain is built from TRBV20-1 and TRBJ2-2; 7 positions agree with TRBD1. The germline CDR1 and CDR2 sequences are DFQATT and SNEGSKA (reference sequence). J was trimmed by 5 bases and V by 4 bases; bases with no gene match: 7. CDR3 length: 14 residues. Here the CDR3 DNA reads TGCAGTGCTACGCACAGGGGCTCAACCGGGGAGCTGTTTTTT. It yields the protein CSATHRGSTGELFF.

The gene calls are TRBV7-9 and TRBJ2-1; 9 positions match TRBD1. Germline CDR1 is SEHNR and CDR2 is FQNEAQ (reference sequence). J was trimmed by 8 bases and V by 3 bases; bases with no gene match: 8. The CDR3 totals 15 residues. In nucleotides, the CDR3 is TGTGCCAGCAGCTTTAGGGGACAGGGAGACCATGAGCAGTTCTTC. Its translation is CASSFRGQGDHEQFF.

The V call is TRBV12-3 or TRBV12-4, the J call TRBJ2-2; D not certain. V was trimmed by 5 bases and J by 3 bases, leaving 4 bases between them. The CDR3 has 12 residues. The CDR3: CASSLDTGELFF. For the CDR3, the DNA is TGTGCCAGCAGTCTCGACACCGGGGAGCTGTTTTTT.

This clonotype was counted once. The chain is built from TRBV27 and TRBJ2-5; 8 positions agree with TRBD1. V dropped 4 bases and J dropped 4; count of bases not matched to a gene: 5. This CDR3 contains 14 residues. The germline V gene has CDR1 MNHEY and CDR2 SMNVEV (reference sequence). The CDR3 nucleotides are TGTGCCAGCAGTTCGACAGGGGCAGCAGAGACCCAGTACTTC. Its protein is CASSSTGAAETQYF.

This sequence joins TRBV29-1 and TRBJ1-2, with D maybe TRBD1 (5 bases). CDR3 length: 12 residues. V was shortened by 4 bases and J by 4 bases, with 10 bases between the two germline ends. Germline CDR1 reads SQVTM; CDR2 reads ANQGSEA. CDR3 coding DNA: TGCAGCGTTGTGAGGGGCGGCTATGGCTACACCTTC. Its translation: CSVVRGGYGYTF. The variable domain in full, completed from reference TRBV29-1 and TRBJ1-2, reads SAVISQKPSRDICQRGTSLTIQCQVDSQVTMMFWYRQQPGQSLTLIATANQGSEATYESGFVIDKFPISRPNLTFSTLTVSNMSPEDSSIYLCSVVRGGYGYTFGSGTRLTVV.

The gene calls are TRBV7-3 and TRBJ2-1; 8 nucleotides align to TRBD2. The CDR3 covers 14 residues. Germline V CDR1 and CDR2: SGHTA, FQGTGA. V trimming: 5 bases; J trimming: 8 bases; junction bases outside the gene matches: 8. The CDR3 reads CASSMGASGYEQFF. The CDR3 DNA reads TGTGCCAGCAGCATGGGGGCTAGCGGGTATGAGCAGTTCTTC.

V usage is TRBV6-5 and J usage is TRBJ2-4, with TRBD2 identical over 10 bases. V was clipped by 4 bases and J by 3 bases; unmatched bases: 6. Germline CDR1 and CDR2: MNHEY and SVGAGI. The CDR3 totals 16 residues. CDR3 amino acids: CASSSSGGAGKNIQYF. The CDR3 nucleotides read TGTGCCAGCAGTTCAAGCGGGGGGGCGGGCAAAAACATTCAGTACTTC.

The genes are TRBV5-4 and TRBJ2-1; unclear D gene. Trimming took 0 bases from V and 7 from J, leaving 8 bases between them. The CDR3 length is 13 residues. Germline CDR1 reads SGHNT; CDR2 reads YYREEE (reference sequence). CDR3 DNA: TGTGCCAGCAGCTTGGACGTCATGAATGAGCAGTTCTTC. Protein: CASSLDVMNEQFF.